These 5 T cell receptor beta chains were sequenced from one sample in a study of vaccination and CD4 T cells after COVID-19. Treatment meaning: approximately nine-day PBMC culture with coronavirus spike peptide pools or control peptides (ViraFEST assay). Oncomine TCR Beta short-read sequencing was applied to DNA from cultured CD4+ T cells. TCRdb itself ran the PCR reads through MiXCR, one entry per CDR3 protein. The sample records some 16,000 distinct CDR3 sequences, more than 65% being singletons. These receptors are not linked to any known antigen. Sequenced: CD4+ T cells from blood, cultured in vitro. The receptor set was obtained from a human donor who had recovered from COVID-19.

The chain employs TRBV4-1 and TRBJ2-7; 11 bases line up with TRBD1. J lost 7 bases, V lost 2 bases, and 7 bases had no gene match. The CDR3 has 15 amino acids. The germline V gene encodes CDR1 MGHRA and CDR2 YSYEKL. The CDR3 DNA follows: TGCGCCAGCAGCCAAATGGGACAGGGGGAGCAGGAGCAGTACTTC. Translation gives CASSQMGQGEQEQYF.

This clonotype was seen only a few times. The gene calls are TRBV21-1 and TRBJ1-1; the table's D call TRBD1 went unverified against the DNA. TRBV21-1 is termed a pseudogene. CDR3 length equals 14 residues. CDR3 residues: CASKAGQGSTEAFF. CDR3 in DNA: TGTGCCAGCAAGGCGGGACAGGGGAGCACTGAAGCTTTCTTT.

This chain connects TRBV7-3 to TRBJ2-3; D call uncertain. The length of the CDR3 is 16 residues. Germline CDR1 and CDR2: SGHTA and FQGTGA. V lost 5 bases and J 1 base, leaving 16 bases between the germline ends. DNA for the CDR3: TGTGCCAGCAGCGCCTCCTGGAGTGAGGGCACAGATACGCAGTATTTT. It translates to CASSASWSEGTDTQYF.

The V gene is TRBV27, the J gene TRBJ1-6; a weak D match, TRBD1 (5 bases). Germline CDR1 MNHEY, CDR2 SMNVEV (reference sequence). The CDR3 covers 14 residues. V was pared by 1 base and J by 8 bases, with 9 bases between. The chain's CDR3 is CASSLFGTDSPLHF. The DNA of the CDR3 is TGTGCCAGCAGTTTATTTGGGACGGATTCACCCCTCCACTTT.

V gene TRBV7-2 combines with J gene TRBJ1-1; D not certain. This CDR3 contains 15 residues. Per the germline V gene, CDR1 is SGHTA and CDR2 is FQGNSA. With 1 base removed from V and 1 base from J, the gap between germline ends came to 10 bases. CDR3 nucleotides: TGTGCCAGCAGCTTAGTGACGGTACAGAACACTGAAGCTTTCTTT. Protein product: CASSLVTVQNTEAFF.